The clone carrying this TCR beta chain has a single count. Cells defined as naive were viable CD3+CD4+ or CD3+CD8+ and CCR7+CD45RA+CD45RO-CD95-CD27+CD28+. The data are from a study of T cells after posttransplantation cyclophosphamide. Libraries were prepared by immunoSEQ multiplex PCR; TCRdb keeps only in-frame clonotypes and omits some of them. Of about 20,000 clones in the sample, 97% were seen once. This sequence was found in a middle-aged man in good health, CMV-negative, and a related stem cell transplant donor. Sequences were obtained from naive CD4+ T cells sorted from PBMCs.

The CDR3 bases are TGTGCCAGCAGTCCCGACAGGACTCAAGAGACCCAGTACTTC. Translating it yields CASSPDRTQETQYF. The chain recombines TRBV2 with TRBJ2-5, with D possibly being TRBD1 (6 bases). Germline V gene sequence: CDR1 SNHLY, CDR2 FYNNEI. Trimming left V 5 bases short and J 2 bases short, with 12 bases between. The CDR3 has 14 residues.